The clone carrying this TCR beta chain showed up just a few times. Its antigen is currently unknown. Trimming removed 0 bases from V and 9 bases from J; junction bases left unmatched: 9. Germline CDR1 and CDR2: SGDLS and YYNGEE. The CDR3 spans 16 residues. The entry originates in a study of CD8 T cells in ankylosing spondylitis. General study points: Characteristic of ankylosing spondylitis blood, it appeared, was a TCR beta motif comprising 7 to 9 highly homologous variants. Reports say disease-linked clones showed up significantly more in matched ankylosing spondylitis synovial fluid.

One entry per CDR3 protein, called by TCRdb with MiXCR from the 5' RACE reads. The table includes 25,000 to 35,000 distinct CDR3 sequences, more than 30% detected once. This receptor was obtained from a male donor with ankylosing spondylitis. The chain couples TRBV9 to TRBJ1-6, with TRBD1 identical over 7 bases. The sample was synovial fluid, either unsorted or a sorted T cell fraction (not recorded which). Written as DNA, the CDR3 is TGTGCCAGCAGCGTAGCTACTGGAGGGGGCAGTTCACCCCTCCACTTT. This encodes CASSVATGGGSSPLHF.